The clone carrying this T cell receptor (beta chain) showed up just once. Its specificity is unknown. This sample is part of a study of cytomegalovirus exposure and HLA in healthy donors. Study conclusions and caveats: A later analysis found most CMV-associated TCR beta chains apparently HLA-restricted.

Primers included in the PCR were 60 Vbeta and 13 Jbeta primers. The protocol was immunoSEQ multiplex PCR, while the TCRdb copy is restricted to in-frame clones and leaves out a portion. The repertoire has about 99,000 clones, around 60% of them found once; the top ten carry roughly 3.5%. The CDR3 loop spans 13 amino acids. Germline loops: CDR1 LNHDA, CDR2 SQIVND (reference sequence). V was shortened by 2 bases and J by 5 bases, with 8 bases between the two germline ends. The chain links TRBV19 to TRBJ2-3, with D perhaps TRBD1 (6 bases). The TCR comes from a woman in her 50s in good health and CMV-seronegative. Sequencing was carried out using PBMCs. Here the CDR3 reads CASSIQGQDTQYF. The CDR3 DNA is TGTGCCAGTAGTATACAGGGACAAGATACGCAGTATTTT.